What follows is one T cell receptor (beta chain) and its context. Its target antigen remains unknown. No much larger clone exists at a distance of one base, and base qualities are not known. Whole blood was collected in K2EDTA tubes by collaborating institutions according to the institutions' own protocols. For TCRbeta analysis, collaborators shipped samples in one of three forms: frozen whole blood, isolated PBMCs, or DNA extracted from either of those sample types. The record originates from a study of blood T cell repertoires in COVID-19 (dated by TCRdb to about 2020). The study in broad terms: Samples from collaborators originated in the United States, Italy and Spain and spanned both the acute and convalescent phases of COVID-19. Samples were obtained from the ongoing ImmuneRACE study (first 160 participants) and from about 1,300 subjects provided by 6 global collaborators. A de-identified subject ID, COVID-19 status, age in years and sex were almost always included in the sample metadata. HLA class I and class II types, where available, came from metadata supplied by the sample provider rather than from assay-based typing. The prospective study material was composed of cDNA or gDNA derived from T cells, B-cell-depleted T cells, or PBMCs. Deeply sampled blood TCRbeta repertoires from subjects exposed to, actively infected with, or recovered from COVID-19 were included in the dataset. The repertoires were released in a freely available public database intended as a resource for research on the immune response to SARS-CoV-2.

TCRbeta CDR3 regions were amplified from genomic DNA by means of the immunoSEQ Assay, a bias-controlled multiplex PCR. From the authors' description of their analysis: Within the assay, amplification of reference gene primers was used to estimate how many nucleated cells each sample contained. To quantify the absolute abundance of each unique TCRbeta CDR3 rearrangement, sequence reads were collapsed and filtered. For each sample, productive Simpson clonality was calculated as the square root of Simpson's diversity index across productive rearrangements. TCRdb re-hosts the immuneACCESS table, in-frame sequences only. Its copies lack some clones; in the studies checked, an unresolved V gene accounts for under half of them, and the cause for the rest is not known. The V and J calls and the clone size are those of that table, but D and trimming were determined from the DNA. This sample is represented by under 200,000 clones; around 83% of them were singletons. The top ten constitute almost 5% of the sample.

Findings and caveats that apply to the study as a whole: Clinical and demographic metadata were provided uncurated, with the amount varying by source and participant.

The receptor comes from a woman of 80 years or more with acute or convalescent COVID-19. The material sequenced was peripheral blood.

The CDR3 region: CASGQGVERPTDTQYF. The base sequence is TGTGCTAGTGGGCAGGGGGTTGAGCGGCCCACAGATACGCAGTATTTT. This receptor chain uses TRBV12-5 and TRBJ2-3; the central 7 bases match TRBD1. Counted from cysteine to phenylalanine, this CDR3 has 16 amino acids. Only the CDR3 part of the read is kept: 48 bases, read in frame from the first base. CDR1 and CDR2 (LGHNT, FRNRAP) derive from the germline V gene. Relative to germline, V is missing 6 bases and J is missing 2 bases, with 11 bases of the junction outside any gene match. Here the CDR3 is joined to the reference TRBV12-5 and TRBJ2-3 genes, and the full variable domain is: DARVTQTPRHKVTEMGQEVTMRCQPILGHNTVFWYRQTMMQGLELLAYFRNRAPLDDSGMPKDRFSAEMPDATLATLKIQPSEPRDSAVYFCASGQGVERPTDTQYFGPGTRLTVL.